What follows is one T cell receptor beta chain and its context. What it binds is not known. The source of the sample is a study of regulatory T cells in long-lasting Graves disease. Whole-study context: Graves' patients who were just diagnosed had used antithyroid drugs for under 3 months. Study conclusions and caveats: Persistent patients shared thousands of public clonotypes among themselves. Newly diagnosed patients shared fewer, at about 890.

The time point was: newly diagnosed GD, antithyroid drugs for less than 3 months. RNA extracted from PBMCs served as the sequencing template. The authors built TCR beta libraries using iRepertoire HTBI primers and Arm-PCR of CDR3 regions. Using its own MiXCR run on the multiplex PCR reads, TCRdb lists one record per CDR3 protein. There are about 530,000 distinct CDR3 sequences in the sample; around 16% occur only once, and 25% lies in the top ten. V lost 6 bases, J lost 5 bases, and 18 bases lay in between. This CDR3 comprises 15 residues. Germline assignment: CDR1 SGHDN and CDR2 FVKESK. The data also belong to a second study, concerning T cells in Graves' hyperthyroidism and ophthalmopathy.

The chain recombines TRBV14 with TRBJ2-3; maybe TRBD1 (5 bases). The sequencing here drew on peripheral blood mononuclear cells (PBMCs), taken at new diagnosis, from a patient treated with antithyroid drugs. This sequence originates from a woman between 40 and 65 years old with Graves disease. This CDR3 is CASSLSLGEVDTQYF. The CDR3 coding sequence is TGTGCCAGCAGTCTTAGTTTAGGGGAAGTAGATACGCAGTATTTT.